This is a list of T cell receptor beta chains from one sample in a study of blood T cell repertoires in COVID-19. Here immunoSEQ multiplex PCR was the method, and the copy in TCRdb shows in-frame clones only, minus some. The data hold approximately 93,000 clones, with around 72% observed a single time. Material for sequencing was peripheral blood. The receptors come from a woman of 80 years or more with acute or convalescent COVID-19. Both conserved end residues are part of each CDR3. Each record gives: J gene, clone size, D gene, V gene, CDR3 protein, CDR3 DNA. The D gene is left open where the match is weak. Expanded clones are given a class, and other clones once, few, many or no size at all.

TRBJ2-1,-,-,TRBV19,CASEQGSAYNEQFF,TGTGCCAGCGAACAGGGTTCGGCCTACAATGAGCAGTTCTTC
TRBJ2-7,-,TRBD2,TRBV6-2/TRBV6-3,CASSDGGGSYEQYF,TGTGCCAGCAGTGACGGCGGGGGTTCCTACGAGCAGTACTTC
TRBJ1-1,-,-,TRBV19,CASKGVSTEAFF,TGTGCCAGCAAAGGAGTCAGCACTGAAGCTTTCTTT
TRBJ1-1,-,-,TRBV19,CASSIQGRTEAFF,TGTGCCAGTAGTATTCAGGGTAGGACTGAAGCTTTCTTT
TRBJ1-2,-,-,TRBV6-5,CASSSAGERGYTF,TGTGCCAGCAGTTCTGCCGGGGAGAGGGGCTACACCTTC
TRBJ1-5,-,-,TRBV7-2,CASSLTRGEVQPQHF,TGTGCCAGCAGCCTAACTCGGGGGGAGGTCCAGCCCCAGCATTTT
TRBJ2-3,-,-,TRBV7-2,CASSLAGAGRTDTQYF,TGTGCCAGCAGCTTAGCGGGGGCTGGGCGCACAGATACGCAGTATTTT
TRBJ2-6,-,TRBD1,TRBV5-8,CASSGGQVDNVLTF,TGTGCCAGCAGCGGGGGACAGGTGGACAACGTCCTGACTTTC
TRBJ2-1,-,-,TRBV2,CASSSTGRANEQFF,TGTGCCAGCAGTTCTACAGGAAGAGCCAATGAGCAGTTCTTC
TRBJ2-5,-,-,TRBV19,CASSMTSTETQYF,TGTGCCAGTAGTATGACTAGTACAGAGACCCAGTACTTC
TRBJ1-3,-,-,TRBV25-1,CASSELGAGAAGNTIYF,TGTGCCAGCAGTGAACTGGGAGCCGGCGCGGCAGGAAACACCATATATTTT
TRBJ1-3,-,-,TRBV28,CASSSGTNSGNTIYF,TGTGCCAGCAGTTCCGGGACAAACTCTGGAAACACCATATATTTT
TRBJ1-2,-,-,TRBV9,CASSVVSSNYGYTF,TGTGCCAGCAGCGTAGTAAGCTCTAACTATGGCTACACCTTC
TRBJ1-3,once,-,TRBV20-1,CSASTYRQRRSGNTIYF,TGCAGTGCTAGTACATATAGGCAGAGGCGGTCTGGAAACACCATATATTTT
TRBJ2-1,-,TRBD2,TRBV4-3,CASSQEGLAQNEQFF,TGCGCCAGCAGCCAAGAGGGACTAGCCCAAAATGAGCAGTTCTTC
TRBJ2-7,-,TRBD1,TRBV5-1,CASSWSRTGGSYEQYF,TGCGCCAGCAGCTGGAGTAGGACAGGGGGATCCTACGAGCAGTACTTC
TRBJ1-2,-,-,TRBV18,CASSPVQGFDYGYTF,TGTGCCAGCTCACCGGTTCAGGGGTTCGACTATGGCTACACCTTC
TRBJ1-2,many,-,TRBV6-2/TRBV6-3,CASSTANYGYTF,TGTGCCAGCAGTACAGCTAACTATGGCTACACCTTC
TRBJ1-1,-,TRBD1,TRBV3-1/TRBV3-2,CASSPQGGAGEAFF,TGTGCCAGCAGCCCGCAAGGGGGCGCGGGTGAAGCTTTCTTT
TRBJ1-2,-,TRBD1,TRBV5-6,CASGWDSWNGYTF,TGTGCCAGCGGATGGGACAGCTGGAATGGCTACACCTTC
TRBJ2-4,-,-,TRBV27,CASSSGGPQNIQYF,TGTGCCAGCAGTTCAGGGGGGCCGCAAAACATTCAGTACTTC
TRBJ1-3,-,-,TRBV30,CAWSNTGNGNTIYF,TGTGCCTGGAGTAATACAGGGAACGGAAACACCATATATTTT
TRBJ1-5,-,TRBD1,TRBV28,CASSSGTGKGFGNQPQHF,TGTGCCAGCAGCTCCGGGACAGGGAAAGGATTTGGCAATCAGCCCCAGCATTTT
TRBJ1-2,-,-,TRBV11-1,CASSLGQHYGYTF,TGTGCCAGCAGCTTAGGACAGCACTATGGCTACACCTTC
TRBJ2-4,-,-,TRBV5-4,CASSLVGGLAKNIQYF,TGTGCCAGCAGCTTGGTGGGGGGGCTGGCCAAAAACATTCAGTACTTC
TRBJ1-2,-,-,TRBV6-6,CASSYRQDYGYTF,TGTGCCAGCAGTTACAGACAGGACTATGGCTACACCTTC
TRBJ1-2,-,-,TRBV4-1,CASSQAPGEIGGYTF,TGCGCCAGCAGCCAAGCTCCCGGGGAAATTGGTGGCTACACCTTC
TRBJ2-4,-,-,TRBV30,CAWTGGTDLKNIQYF,TGTGCCTGGACCGGAGGGACCGACCTTAAAAACATTCAGTACTTC
TRBJ1-2,-,-,TRBV5-1,CASSFDSSYGYTF,TGCGCCAGCAGCTTTGACAGTAGCTATGGCTACACCTTC
TRBJ2-3,-,TRBD2,TRBV7-3,CASSLGGGSPSTDTQYF,TGTGCCAGCAGCTTGGGCGGGGGTTCCCCTAGCACAGATACGCAGTATTTT
TRBJ1-2,-,TRBD1,TRBV10-1,CASSERRDRGPGYTF,TGCGCCAGCAGTGAAAGACGGGACAGGGGGCCTGGCTACACCTTC
TRBJ1-1,few,-,TRBV15,CATSRDRTAEAFF,TGTGCCACCAGCAGAGATAGGACAGCCGAAGCTTTCTTT
TRBJ2-1,-,-,TRBV15,CATSRGGVLYNEQFF,TGTGCCACCAGCAGAGGGGGAGTCCTCTACAATGAGCAGTTCTTC
TRBJ1-2,once,TRBD1,TRBV24-1,CATSDGTAYGYTF,TGTGCCACCAGTGATGGGACAGCTTATGGCTACACCTTC
TRBJ1-2,-,-,TRBV11-2,CASSFRGDGYTF,TGTGCCAGCAGCTTCCGGGGGGATGGCTACACCTTC
TRBJ1-2,-,-,TRBV7-9,CASSFPQGGYTF,TGTGCCAGCAGCTTCCCGCAGGGTGGCTACACCTTC
TRBJ1-1,-,TRBD1,TRBV5-1,CASSSHGQGPTEAFF,TGCGCCAGCAGCTCGCATGGACAGGGCCCCACTGAAGCTTTCTTT
TRBJ1-1,-,-,TRBV30,CAWAGSTEAFF,TGTGCCTGGGCGGGGAGCACTGAAGCTTTCTTT
TRBJ1-2,-,-,TRBV19,CASSIMWQSTTNYGYTF,TGTGCCAGTAGTATTATGTGGCAATCTACTACTAACTATGGCTACACCTTC
TRBJ2-7,-,TRBD1,TRBV2,CASKRTGGAGEQYF,TGTGCCAGCAAAAGGACAGGGGGCGCGGGGGAGCAGTACTTC
TRBJ2-2,-,-,TRBV5-1,CASSSPGQNTGELFF,TGCGCCAGCAGCTCTCCGGGACAGAACACCGGGGAGCTGTTTTTT
TRBJ2-1,-,-,TRBV3-1/TRBV3-2,CASGQQGITEQFF,TGTGCCAGCGGTCAGCAGGGTATTACTGAGCAGTTCTTC